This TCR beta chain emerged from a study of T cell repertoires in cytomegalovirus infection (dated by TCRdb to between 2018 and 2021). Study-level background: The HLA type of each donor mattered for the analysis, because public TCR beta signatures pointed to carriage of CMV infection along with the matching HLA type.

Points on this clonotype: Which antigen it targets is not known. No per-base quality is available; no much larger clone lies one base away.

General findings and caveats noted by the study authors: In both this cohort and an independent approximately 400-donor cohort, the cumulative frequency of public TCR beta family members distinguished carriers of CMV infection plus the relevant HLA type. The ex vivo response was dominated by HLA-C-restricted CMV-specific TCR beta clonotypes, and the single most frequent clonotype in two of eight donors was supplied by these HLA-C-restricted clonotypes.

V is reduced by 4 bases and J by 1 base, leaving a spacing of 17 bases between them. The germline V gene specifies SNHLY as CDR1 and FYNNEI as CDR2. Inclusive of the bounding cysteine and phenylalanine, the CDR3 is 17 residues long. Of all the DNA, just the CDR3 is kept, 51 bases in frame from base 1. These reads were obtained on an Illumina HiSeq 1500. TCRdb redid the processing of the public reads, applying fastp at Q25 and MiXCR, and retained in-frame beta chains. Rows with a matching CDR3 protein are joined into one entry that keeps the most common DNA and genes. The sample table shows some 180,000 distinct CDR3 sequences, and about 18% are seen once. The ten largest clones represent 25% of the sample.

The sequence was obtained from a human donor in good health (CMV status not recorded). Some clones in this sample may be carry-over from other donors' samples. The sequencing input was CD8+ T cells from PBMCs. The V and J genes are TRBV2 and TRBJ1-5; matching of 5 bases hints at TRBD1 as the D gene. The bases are TGTGCCAGCAGTGGGGACGGAGTCCTTTTCAGCAATCAGCCCCAGCATTTT. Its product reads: CASSGDGVLFSNQPQHF. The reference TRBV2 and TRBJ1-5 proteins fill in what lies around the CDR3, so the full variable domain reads EPEVTQTPSHQVTQMGQEVILRCVPISNHLYFYWYRQILGQKVEFLVSFYNNEISEKSEIFDDQFSVERPDGSNFTLKIRSTKLEDSAMYFCASSGDGVLFSNQPQHFGDGTRLSIL.